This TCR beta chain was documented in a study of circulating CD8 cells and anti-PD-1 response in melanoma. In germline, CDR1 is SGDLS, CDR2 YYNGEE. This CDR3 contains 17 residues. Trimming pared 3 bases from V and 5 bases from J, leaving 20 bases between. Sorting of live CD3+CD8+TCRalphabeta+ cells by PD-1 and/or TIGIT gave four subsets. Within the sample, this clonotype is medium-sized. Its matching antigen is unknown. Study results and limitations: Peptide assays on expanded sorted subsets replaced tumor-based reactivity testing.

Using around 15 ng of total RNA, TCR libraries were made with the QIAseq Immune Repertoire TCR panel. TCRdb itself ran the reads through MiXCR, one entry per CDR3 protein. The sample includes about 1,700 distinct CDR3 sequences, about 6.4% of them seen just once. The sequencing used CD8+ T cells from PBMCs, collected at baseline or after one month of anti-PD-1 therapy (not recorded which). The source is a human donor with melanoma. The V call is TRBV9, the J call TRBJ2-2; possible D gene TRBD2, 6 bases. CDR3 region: CASSDPSSVPSTGELFF. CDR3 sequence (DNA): TGTGCCAGCAGCGACCCCTCTAGCGTTCCTTCTACCGGGGAGCTGTTTTTT.